This T cell receptor beta chain was obtained from a study of control samples from healthy donors and cancer patients. Method: immunoSEQ multiplex PCR; TCRdb's copy keeps in-frame clones and lacks some. The sample consists of fewer than 120,000 clones, approximately 90% of them appearing once. Sequenced material: PBMCs. This clonotype originated in a woman aged 55-69 years with lung cancer.

The CDR3 spells CSAYPSRGRESIYF. In DNA, the CDR3 is TGCAGCGCCTACCCATCGAGGGGGCGCGAGTCCATATATTTT. The chain carries TRBV29-1 and TRBJ1-3, with 7 bases matching TRBD1. Germline trimming cut 7 bases from V and 11 bases from J; bases unmatched to any gene: 17. The CDR3 has 14 amino acids. Germline CDR1 reads SQVTM; CDR2 reads ANQGSEA.